The next 7 T cell receptor beta chains were all read from a single sample in a study of PD-1 blockade in classical Hodgkin lymphoma. Sequencing was performed with immunoSEQ multiplex PCR; in TCRdb, only in-frame clones are kept and a portion is missing. The data contain just under 30,000 clones, around 71% of them seen just once; the ten biggest clones take up 4%. Every one of the patients relapsed after autologous stem cell transplantation (brentuximab vedotin exposure was variable). The input for sequencing was peripheral blood mononuclear cells (PBMCs), taken before the second cycle of nivolumab. Source of these receptors: a human donor with classical Hodgkin lymphoma.

DNA of the CDR3: TGTGCCAGCAGTGAATTCCTCGCAGGGACCTACGAGCAGTACTTC. Its translation is CASSEFLAGTYEQYF. The J gene is TRBJ2-7, the V gene TRBV2, with D possibly TRBD1 on 5 matching bases. Germline V CDR1 and CDR2: SNHLY, FYNNEI. The CDR3 runs to 15 residues. V was shortened by 2 bases and J by 2 bases, with 13 bases between the two germline ends.

This clone has only a few counts. J is TRBJ1-2 and V is TRBV7-9; no clear D gene. The CDR3 sequence is 14 residues long. Trimming left V 2 bases short and J 0 bases short, with 7 bases between. CDR1 is SEHNR and CDR2 is FQNEAQ in the germline V gene (reference sequence). The CDR3 coding sequence is TGTGCCAGCAGCTTACTTGGGACTAACTATGGCTACACCTTC. Its translation is CASSLLGTNYGYTF.

The chain employs TRBV7-9 and TRBJ2-5, with D unresolved. The CDR3 length is 14 residues. Germline-derived CDR1 and CDR2 are SEHNR and FQNEAQ (reference sequence). V gave up 4 bases and J gave up 2 bases, with 11 bases separating them. This CDR3 is CASSSFTHQETQYF. The CDR3 DNA is TGTGCCAGCAGCTCTTTTACTCATCAAGAGACCCAGTACTTC.

This clone was counted a single time. The rearrangement links TRBV7-2 to TRBJ2-1, with 9 bases lining up with TRBD2. The CDR3 sequence is 16 residues long. After removal of 1 base from V and 2 bases from J, the junction contained 3 bases not matched to a gene. Per germline, CDR1 SGHTA and CDR2 FQGNSA. This CDR3 reads CASSLGPSGTYNEQFF. The CDR3 coding sequence is TGTGCCAGCAGCTTAGGGCCTAGCGGGACCTACAATGAGCAGTTCTTC.

The CDR3 here is CASSHSTGPYNEQFF. CDR3 sequence (DNA): TGCGCCAGCAGCCATAGCACTGGTCCCTACAATGAGCAGTTCTTC. The J gene is TRBJ2-1, the V gene TRBV4-3; D not resolved. CDR1 and CDR2 from the germline V gene are LGHNA and YSLEER. The V and J ends lost 3 bases and 2 bases respectively, with 11 bases between them. This CDR3 spans 15 amino acids.

The J gene is TRBJ2-2, the V gene TRBV9, with TRBD1 as a possible D gene (5 bases). The CDR3 sequence is 15 residues long. V lost 2 bases and J lost 2, with 10 bases in between. CDR1 and CDR2 (germline): SGDLS, YYNGEE. This chain's CDR3 is CASSVSRVNTGELFF. The CDR3 DNA sequence: TGTGCCAGCAGCGTGAGCAGGGTCAACACCGGGGAGCTGTTTTTT.

The chain couples TRBV7-9 to TRBJ2-7; D is ambiguous. V was cut by 4 bases and J by 5 bases, with 18 bases left in between. The CDR3 extends over 15 amino acids. Per germline, CDR1 SEHNR and CDR2 FQNEAQ (reference sequence). CDR3 sequence: CASSYASGVKNEQYF. The CDR3, as DNA: TGTGCCAGCAGCTACGCGTCTGGGGTTAAGAACGAGCAGTACTTC. The entire variable domain, with the rest obtained from reference TRBV7-9 and TRBJ2-7, is as follows: DTGVSQNPRHKITKRGQNVTFRCDPISEHNRLYWYRQTLGQGPEFLTYFQNEAQLEKSRLLSDRFSAERPKGSFSTLEIQRTEQGDSAMYLCASSYASGVKNEQYFGPGTRLTVT.